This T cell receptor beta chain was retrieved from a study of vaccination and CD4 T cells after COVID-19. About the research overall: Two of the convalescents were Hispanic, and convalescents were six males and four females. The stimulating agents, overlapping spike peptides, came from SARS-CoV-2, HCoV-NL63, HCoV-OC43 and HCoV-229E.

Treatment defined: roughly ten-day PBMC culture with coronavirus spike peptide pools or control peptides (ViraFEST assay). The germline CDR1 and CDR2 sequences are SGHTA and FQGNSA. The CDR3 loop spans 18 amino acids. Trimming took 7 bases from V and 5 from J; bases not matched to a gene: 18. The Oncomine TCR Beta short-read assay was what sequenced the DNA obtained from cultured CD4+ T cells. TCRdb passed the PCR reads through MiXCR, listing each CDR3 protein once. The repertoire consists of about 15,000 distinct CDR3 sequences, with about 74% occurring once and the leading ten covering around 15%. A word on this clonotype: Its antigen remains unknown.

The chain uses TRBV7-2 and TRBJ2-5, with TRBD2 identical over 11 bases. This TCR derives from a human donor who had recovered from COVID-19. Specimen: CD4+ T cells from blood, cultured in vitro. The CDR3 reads CASTIPHGTSGGLETQYF. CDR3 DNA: TGTGCCAGCACCATTCCCCACGGGACTAGCGGAGGCCTCGAGACCCAGTACTTC.